This T cell receptor beta chain comes out of a study of blood T cell repertoires in COVID-19. Study summary: The United States, Italy and Spain were the sources of the acute and convalescent COVID-19 samples. Sources were T cells, B-cell-depleted T cells, or PBMCs; the material itself was cDNA or gDNA.

The CDR3 is 14 amino acids. Per the germline V gene, CDR1 is SGDLS and CDR2 is YYNGEE. Trimming removed 3 bases at V and 5 bases at J, with 14 bases between. Authors' analysis steps: Amplifying reference gene primers gave estimates of nucleated cell counts. Generated by immunoSEQ multiplex PCR, the TCRdb table keeps only in-frame clones and is missing some. V and J calls and clone size are those listed in that table; D and trimming were worked out from the DNA. The sample carries 13,000 or so clones, approximately 87% recorded once. The chain links TRBV9 to TRBJ2-5, with D perhaps matching TRBD2 (5 bases). Sequencing was done on a sample of peripheral blood. The TCR comes from a middle-aged man with active or convalescent COVID-19. In DNA, the CDR3 is TGTGCCAGCAGCGACCCTAGCAAGGGCGAGACCCAGTACTTC. As protein: CASSDPSKGETQYF. Based on the CDR3 plus reference TRBV9 and TRBJ2-5, the full variable domain is DSGVTQTPKHLITATGQRVTLRCSPRSGDLSVYWYQQSLDQGLQFLIQYYNGEERAKGNILERFSAQQFPDLHSELNLSSLELGDSALYFCASSDPSKGETQYFGPGTRLLVL.